Below are 4 T cell receptor beta chains sequenced from a single sample in a study of cytomegalovirus exposure and HLA in healthy donors. Primers included in the PCR were 60 Vbeta and 13 Jbeta primers. TCRdb keeps only in-frame clones here, not all; method: immunoSEQ multiplex PCR. The repertoire consists of approximately 150,000 clones, with roughly 81% occurring once and the leading ten covering around 5%. Input material: PBMCs. Every receptor here comes from a girl aged 10 to 17 in good health and CMV-seropositive.

J is TRBJ2-5 and V is TRBV19; 7 bases align to TRBD1. The CDR3 is made up of 13 amino acids. Germline V gene sequence: CDR1 LNHDA, CDR2 SQIVND (reference sequence). J gave up 7 bases and V 5 bases, and 7 bases lay outside the gene matches. CDR3 coding DNA: TGTGCCAGTAGTTCTACAGGGGTGGCGACCCAGTACTTC. It codes for CASSSTGVATQYF.

The J gene is TRBJ1-6, the V gene TRBV6-6; 8 bases are a match to TRBD1. With V trimmed by 5 bases and J by 5 bases, 8 bases remained unmatched. The CDR3 covers 16 residues. The germline CDR1 and CDR2 sequences are MNHNY and SVGAGI (reference sequence). CDR3 nucleotides: TGTGCCAGCAGTCGTATCCGGGGACAGGATAATTCACCCCTCCACTTT. Encoded protein: CASSRIRGQDNSPLHF.

This clone appeared a single time. The chain links TRBV6-1 to TRBJ1-2; 7 bases fit TRBD1. Germline loops: CDR1 MNHNS, CDR2 SASEGT. Trimming took 6 bases from V and 7 from J; bases not matched to a gene: 8. The CDR3 contains 13 residues. CDR3 amino acids: CASRTDRYSGYTF. CDR3 DNA sequence: TGTGCCAGCAGGACGGACAGGTACTCTGGCTACACCTTC.

V usage is TRBV7-2 and J usage is TRBJ2-7; possible D gene TRBD1, 6 bases. Deletions cut 2 bases from V and 7 bases from J, with 18 bases between. The length of the CDR3 is 15 residues. Germline assignment: CDR1 SGHTA and CDR2 FQGNSA. The CDR3 coding sequence is TGTGCCAGCAGCTTAAGGGGGATGGAGGCTAGGGAGCAGTACTTC. Translating gives CASSLRGMEAREQYF.